A selection of T cell receptor beta chains follows, all from one sample in a study of blood T cell repertoires in COVID-19. Using immunoSEQ multiplex PCR, the repertoire was profiled, and TCRdb retains in-frame clones only, with some absent. The sample includes about 220,000 clones, 82% of them seen just once. The sequenced material came from PBMCs or T cells enriched from blood (not recorded which). These receptors were collected from a woman aged 55-70 years who had recovered from COVID-19. Each CDR3 is given with its conserved first and last residue. Fields, in order: J gene, clone size, D gene, V gene, CDR3 DNA, CDR3 protein. A D gene is named only where the DNA matches it firmly. Rows may omit the clone size; those that give it use once, few, many or a size class.

>TRBJ1-3|-|TRBD1|TRBV30
TGTGCCTGGAGCGGGACAGTTTCTGGAAACACCATATATTTT
CAWSGTVSGNTIYF
>TRBJ1-1|once|TRBD1|TRBV7-9
TGTGCCAGCAGCTTAAGACAGGGGGTTAGTGAAGCTTTCTTT
CASSLRQGVSEAFF
>TRBJ2-3|-|-|TRBV6-5
TGTGCCAGCAGCCCAAAGGGAGCTAATACGCAGTATTTT
CASSPKGANTQYF
>TRBJ2-7|-|-|TRBV5-4
TGTGCCAGCAGCTTTGAGTCAGGGACCTACGAGCAGTACTTC
CASSFESGTYEQYF
>TRBJ2-5|-|-|TRBV14
TGTGCCAGCAGCCAGTGGGCGGGTCAAGAGACCCAGTACTTC
CASSQWAGQETQYF
>TRBJ2-5|-|TRBD2|TRBV7-2
TGTGCCAGCAGCTCCTTAGCGGGGGGAAAAGAGACCCAGTACTTC
CASSSLAGGKETQYF
>TRBJ2-3|once|TRBD2|TRBV27
TGTGCCAGCAGTCTCAGACTAGCGGGGGGTCCAAAGGGCACAGATACGCAGTATTTT
CASSLRLAGGPKGTDTQYF
>TRBJ2-5|-|TRBD1|TRBV4-1
TGCGCCAGCAGCAATACACCGGGACAGGGGGCAAGGGAGACCCAGTACTTC
CASSNTPGQGARETQYF
>TRBJ1-2|-|-|TRBV2
TGTGCCAGCAGTGAATCTACAGCTTATGGCTACACCTTC
CASSESTAYGYTF
>TRBJ2-2|once|TRBD1|TRBV7-6
TGTGCCAGCAGCTTAAATTCTGACAGGGGGAGGACCGGGGAGCTGTTTTTT
CASSLNSDRGRTGELFF
>TRBJ1-1|once|-|TRBV11-2
TGTGCCAGCAGCTTAGAGCGGGGAGCTTTCTTT
CASSLERGAFF
>TRBJ1-1|-|TRBD1|TRBV27
TGTGCCAGCAGTTCAATCGCGTCTGGGGGACAGCTGAACACTGAAGCTTTCTTT
CASSSIASGGQLNTEAFF
>TRBJ1-5|-|-|TRBV12-5
TGTGCTAGTGGTTTGGTACTAGGGTCAGTCAATCAGCCCCAGCATTTT
CASGLVLGSVNQPQHF
>TRBJ1-4|-|-|TRBV5-1
TGCGCCAGCAGCTTGGTGGGCCAAAATGAAAAACTGTTTTTT
CASSLVGQNEKLFF
>TRBJ2-3|-|TRBD2|TRBV25-1
TGTGCCAGCTCCCGCGGGGGGGCCAGAGGGAAAGATACGCAGTATTTT
CASSRGGARGKDTQYF
>TRBJ2-2|-|-|TRBV6-5
TGTGCCAGCAGATCTCCGGGATTTTCCCAGCTGTTTTTT
CASRSPGFSQLFF
>TRBJ1-6|once|TRBD1|TRBV13
TGTGCCAGCAGCTTGGGACAGGGTGCTGGTTCACCCCTCCACTTT
CASSLGQGAGSPLHF
>TRBJ1-2|-|TRBD1|TRBV3-1/TRBV3-2
TGTGCCAGCAGCCCCGGACAGGGGGAAGGATATGGCTACACCTTC
CASSPGQGEGYGYTF
>TRBJ2-7|-|TRBD1|TRBV6-5
TGTGCCAGCAGTAGACAGGGTTCGGGCGAGCAGTACTTC
CASSRQGSGEQYF
>TRBJ2-7|-|-|TRBV11-1
TGTGCCAGCAGCTTAAGAGCCACCTACGAGCAGTACTTC
CASSLRATYEQYF
>TRBJ2-1|-|-|TRBV29-1
TGCAGCGTTGAAGAAGGACCCAGGGCCCATGAGCAGTTCTTC
CSVEEGPRAHEQFF
>TRBJ2-1|-|-|TRBV24-1
TGTGCCACCAGTGAAGGGGGGGGGAATGAGCAGTTCTTC
CATSEGGGNEQFF
>TRBJ2-2|-|-|TRBV7-9
TGTGCCAGCAGCTCCCCCCAGTTACAGACGAACACCGGGGAGCTGTTTTTT
CASSSPQLQTNTGELFF
>TRBJ2-7|-|-|TRBV7-6
TGTGCCAGCAGCTTAGTGGGCAACTCCTACGAGCAGTACTTC
CASSLVGNSYEQYF
>TRBJ2-7|once|-|TRBV6-2/TRBV6-3
TGTGCCAGCAGTTACGGTTTAGCCTACGAGCAGTACTTC
CASSYGLAYEQYF
>TRBJ2-7|-|-|TRBV7-8
TGTGCCAGCAGCTTAGCCAGGTTATACGAGCAGTACTTC
CASSLARLYEQYF
>TRBJ2-6|-|TRBD1|TRBV5-1
TGCGCCAGCAGCTTGGAGACAGGGTTTACCGGGGCCAACGTCCTGACTTTC
CASSLETGFTGANVLTF
>TRBJ2-7|-|-|TRBV5-6
TGTGCCAGCAGCTTGGTACGGCAAACTATCTCCTACGAGCAGTACTTC
CASSLVRQTISYEQYF
>TRBJ1-4|few|-|TRBV15
TGTGCCACCAGCAGAGACAGGGAAAAACTGTTTTTT
CATSRDREKLFF
>TRBJ1-4|-|-|TRBV29-1
TGCAGCGCCGGACACTGGAGTGAAAAACTGTTTTTT
CSAGHWSEKLFF
>TRBJ1-1|-|-|TRBV7-9
TGTGCCAGCAGCAAACAAGAGAACACTGAAGCTTTCTTT
CASSKQENTEAFF
>TRBJ1-2|few|-|TRBV12-3/TRBV12-4
TGTGCCAGCACTCCCTCCGGTGCCTATGGCTACACCTTC
CASTPSGAYGYTF
>TRBJ2-7|-|TRBD2|TRBV27
TGTGCCAGCAGTCCTAGCGGTGCCTACGAGCAGTACTTC
CASSPSGAYEQYF
>TRBJ1-5|-|TRBD1|TRBV2
TGTGCCAGCACCTCGAAAGGGACAGGGGGTCAGCCCCAGCATTTT
CASTSKGTGGQPQHF
>TRBJ2-2|once|-|TRBV6-5
TGTGCCTGCCATTTAGCGGCGAACACCGGGGAGCTGTTTTTT
CACHLAANTGELFF
>TRBJ1-1|-|-|TRBV4-1
TGCGCCAGCAGCCAAGATGGATTCGGGGGCACTGAAGCTTTCTTT
CASSQDGFGGTEAFF
>TRBJ2-7|once|TRBD1|TRBV2
TGTGCCAGCAGGGGTGACAGGGTCCGCGTCGAGCAGTACTTC
CASRGDRVRVEQYF
>TRBJ2-5|-|TRBD2|TRBV6-5
TGTGCCTCTCATAGCGGGAGATCGAGAGAGACCCAGTACTTC
CASHSGRSRETQYF
>TRBJ1-5|-|-|TRBV19
TGTGCCAGTAGTCCAAGGTCAGGGCACAATCAGCCCCAGCATTTT
CASSPRSGHNQPQHF
>TRBJ2-7|-|TRBD1|TRBV27
TGTGCCAGCAGCCCCCTAAGACAGGGTGAAAACTACGAGCAGTACTTC
CASSPLRQGENYEQYF
>TRBJ1-1|-|-|TRBV5-5
TGTGCCAGCAGCTTGTTACCGGTCCCGGGCACTGAAGCTTTCTTT
CASSLLPVPGTEAFF
>TRBJ2-5|-|-|TRBV19
TGTGCCAGTAGTATCCCTCAAGAGACCCAGTACTTC
CASSIPQETQYF
>TRBJ2-1|many|TRBD2|TRBV27
TGTGCCAGCAGTTTATCTGGGACTAGTCGCAATGAGCAGTTCTTC
CASSLSGTSRNEQFF
>TRBJ2-1|once|TRBD1|TRBV9
TGTGCCAGCAGCGCGGGACAGAATGAGCAGTTCTTC
CASSAGQNEQFF
>TRBJ1-1|-|-|TRBV14
TGTGCCAGCAGCCAAGGCAGGAACACTGAAGCTTTCTTT
CASSQGRNTEAFF
>TRBJ1-2|-|TRBD1|TRBV5-1
TGCGCCAGCAGCTGGCGACAGGGGGACTATGGCTACACCTTC
CASSWRQGDYGYTF